This TCR beta chain originates from a study of shared clonotypes between healthy human individuals. Execution of the assay was at deep level. Data came from immunoSEQ multiplex PCR; TCRdb stores just in-frame clones and leaves some out. Among approximately 2,000,000 clones listed, 93% were seen once. Study-level results: It was the non-shared clonotypes that had lower generation probabilities than clonotypes shared by all four donors.

The germline CDR1 and CDR2 sequences are MDHEN and SYDVKM. J gave up 8 bases and V 7 bases, and 10 bases lay outside the gene matches. The CDR3 extends over 14 amino acids. The naive CD8 subset, CD45RO-negative cells positively selected for CCR7, excluded terminally differentiated effector memory CD45RA+ cells. Donors were healthy HIV-negative adults without recent acute infections or vaccinations. Caucasian adults living in Nashville, Tennessee, provided all samples. This clone occurred once. The antigen remains undetermined. The chain has TRBV28 and TRBJ2-1; TRBD2 matches 8 bases. The sample comprised naive CD8+ T cells from PBMCs. The receptor was derived from a man in his late teens or twenties in good health. Some clones in this sample may be carry-over from other donors' samples. CDR3 loop: CASKPSGRIHEQFF. The CDR3 coding sequence is TGTGCCAGCAAGCCCAGCGGGAGAATCCATGAGCAGTTCTTC.